The source of this T cell receptor beta chain is a study of T-cell reconstitution after alpha-beta-depleted transplantation in children. Between the trimmed V and J ends, which lost 5 bases and 8 bases, there was a span of 11 bases. This CDR3 has 12 amino acids. CDR1 is SGDLS and CDR2 is YYNGEE in the germline V gene. A library of TCRbeta sequences, prepared with unique molecular identifiers, was generated. MiXCR, run by TCRdb on the PCR reads, gives a single entry per CDR3 protein. The sample comprises about 120,000 distinct CDR3 sequences, more than 20% of which are singletons, and over 9.5% rests with the top ten. Whole-study findings and limits: In some patients, recipient T cells and intrathymic progenitors surviving conditioning explained high day-60 diversity. Newly produced T cells mostly provided counts and TCRbeta diversity after one year, as hyperexpanded clones declined.

This clonotype was seen only a few times. Antigen specificity is unknown. The source is a male patient aged 2 to 9 who had a stem cell transplant for chronic granulomatous disease, so the T cells may come from the graft donor. This chain links TRBV9 with TRBJ2-1; no firm D call. The material sequenced was PBMCs, mostly from graft donor cells, taken 180 days after TCRalphabeta/CD19-depleted stem cell transplant. The CDR3 spells CASSQTVDEQFF. The DNA for the CDR3 is TGTGCCAGCAGTCAAACGGTGGATGAGCAGTTCTTC.